Below, 5 T cell receptor beta chains from the same sample are listed, as sequenced in a study of Ad26.COV2.S vaccination and SARS-CoV-2 variants. Profiled with immunoSEQ multiplex PCR; TCRdb holds only in-frame clones, not every one. The table has approximately 350,000 clones, about 80% seen once. Treatment specified: around 19 received Ad26.COV2.S at low or high dose, single or two shots; 5 received placebo; per-sample allocation not given. Collection of samples fell on day 63 after the first vaccine or placebo injection. The sample in question was peripheral blood, obtained in a trial of Ad26.COV2.S vaccine versus placebo. All receptors derive from a person aged 18-65 years who received the Ad26.COV2.S COVID-19 vaccine or a placebo.

This clone was detected only a few times. V and J are TRBV2 and TRBJ1-2, with a possible D match to TRBD1 (6 bases). This CDR3 is 14 amino acids long. The germline V and J ends were trimmed by 4 bases and 4 bases, with 13 bases remaining between them. The germline V gene encodes CDR1 SNHLY and CDR2 FYNNEI. The CDR3 coding sequence is TGTGCCAGCAGTGGGGACACCTCCCCCTATGGCTACACCTTC. Amino acid sequence: CASSGDTSPYGYTF.

The table lists this clone with a count of one. The V and J genes are TRBV5-1 and TRBJ2-7; D is undetermined. Trimming removed 0 bases at V and 2 bases at J, with 12 bases between. The CDR3 consists of 15 residues. Looked up from germline, CDR1 is SGHRS and CDR2 is YFSETQ. CDR3 amino acids: CASSLDSGSTYEQYF. The CDR3, as DNA: TGCGCCAGCAGCTTGGATTCCGGATCTACCTACGAGCAGTACTTC.

This rearrangement joins TRBV18 to TRBJ1-1, with TRBD1 matching 7 bases. Trimming at V came to 0 bases and at J to 1 base, leaving 2 bases not matched to a gene. This CDR3 has 15 residues. The V gene's germline CDR1 is KGHSH and CDR2 LQKENI. CDR3 sequence reads: CASSPPGQRNTEAFF. Written as DNA, the CDR3 is TGTGCCAGCTCACCACCGGGACAGCGGAACACTGAAGCTTTCTTT.

V is TRBV5-5 and J is TRBJ2-4; no reliable D call. The CDR3 sequence is 11 residues long. Trimming stripped 0 bases from V and 6 bases from J, with 1 base between. CDR1 is SGHKS and CDR2 is YYEKEE in the germline V gene (reference sequence). The CDR3 DNA is TGTGCCAGCAGCTTGGGAAACATTCAGTACTTC. This translates into CASSLGNIQYF.

The V gene is TRBV6-4, the J gene TRBJ1-5; TRBD1 matches 8 bases. Per germline, CDR1 MRHNA and CDR2 SNTAGT. The J segment lost 0 bases and the V segment lost 1 base, leaving 5 bases of the junction unmatched. The CDR3 consists of 17 residues. DNA for the CDR3: TGTGCCAGCAGTGACTTCCGACAGGGGATTAGCAATCAGCCCCAGCATTTT. Protein product: CASSDFRQGISNQPQHF.